This TCR beta chain was profiled in a study of T cell clonality in common variable immunodeficiency (dated by TCRdb to between 2014 and 2016). The research as a whole found: Although equal DNA input was used, an average of about 81,820 unique sequences per sample was obtained for controls, compared with approximately 30,000 for CVID samples. TCRbeta clonality was higher in CVID subjects than in healthy controls (t-test p = 0.018), and the increase was most characteristic of about a third of subjects. Differences among patients in the CVID cohort limited the correlations between repertoire features and clinical complications. According to the authors, finding the cause of the higher clonality in CVID would require sequencing the repertoires of T cell subpopulations. Fewer TCRbeta clones were shared among CVID subjects than among healthy controls (p < 0.0001). Fewer deletions and N-nucleotide insertions were reportedly observed in CVID TCRbeta sequences, and highly modified clones with 13 or more V deletions were reportedly absent from CVID TCRbeta sequences.

Standard criteria were used to diagnose CVID, namely serum IgG, IgA and/or IgM reduced below the normal range together with specific antibody deficiency. The CVID group comprised some 44 subjects, roughly 15 female and approximately 30 male, aged roughly 8 to 70 years with a mean age of around 36. Both CVID patients and healthy controls were predominantly of Caucasian heritage. At the time of study participation, every CVID subject had been on replacement immunoglobulin therapy for at least one year. No CVID subject was ill or taking immunomodulatory or immunosuppressive medication when blood was collected. Heparinized peripheral whole blood samples of about 4.5 to 9 ml were collected from each donor. TCRbeta CDR3 repertoires were sequenced from genomic DNA of adults with common variable immune deficiency (CVID) and healthy adult controls. Diluted blood was density-centrifuged over Hypaque 1077 or Ficoll-Paque to isolate peripheral blood mononuclear cells. Genomic DNA was obtained from unsorted mononuclear cells through either Qiagen column purification or a centrifugation-based method.

Looking up the germline V gene yields CDR1 KGHSH and CDR2 LQKENI. The CDR3 has 18 amino acids, counting the end cysteine and phenylalanine. The 45 bases shown cover part of the CDR3, and their frame starts at base 1. V trim: 3 bases; J trim: 0 bases; unmatched bases: 7. This clone was detected only a few times. The target of this receptor is not known. The sequence runs out 3 residues before the end of the CDR3; the remainder is reconstructed from the germline J gene. Equivalent amounts of genomic DNA from CVID and control samples were used as sequencing input. For every sample, a 60 bp segment covering the rearranged TCRbeta CDR3 region was amplified and then sequenced. The immunoSEQ assay, a bias-corrected multiplex PCR with high-throughput sequencing, was employed for TCRbeta amplification. The authors' analysis ran thus. Every unique nucleotide sequence was considered a clone and was annotated with V, D and J genes, copy number and frequency. Sequences were labeled productive if in frame, and non-productive if out of frame or containing stop codons. Clonality was calculated from Shannon's entropy as previously described. The predicted amino acid sequences of productive clones were used to derive the mean CDR3 Kyte-Doolittle hydropathy. The R hclust function was used to hierarchically cluster scaled V gene usage with Manhattan distance and complete linkage. Clone sharing by CDR3 amino acid sequence was assessed by resampling 12 repertoires per group over 100 rounds. The repertoires were searched for 70 published EBV-specific and about 250 published CMV-specific TCRbeta sequences. Two CVID samples yielding fewer than 10,000 sequences were excluded from analysis, leaving approximately 40 CVID repertoires. TCRdb carries this immuneACCESS record with in-frame sequences only. Its versions omit some clonotypes, under half of them owing to an unresolved V gene in the studies checked, with the rest unexplained. V and J calls and clone size are copied from that table; D and trimming were computed from the DNA. The data for this sample show roughly 16,000 clones, each detected more than once. The ten largest make up 13% to 15% of the sample.

The chain couples TRBV18 to TRBJ2-2, and TRBD2 matches 10 of the central bases. Material: peripheral blood mononuclear cells. This receptor was obtained from a human donor with common variable immunodeficiency. CDR3 DNA (partial): TGTGCCAGCTCACCGAGGAGTAGCGGGGGGTCGAACACCGGGGAG. Protein translation: CASSPRSSGGSNTGE. From start to end, the CDR3 is CASSPRSSGGSNTGELFF.